These 14 T cell receptor beta chains came from one sample sequenced in a study of blood T cell repertoires in COVID-19. The protocol was immunoSEQ multiplex PCR, while the TCRdb copy is restricted to in-frame clones and leaves out a portion. Of 150,000 to 180,000 clones in the sample, over 75% were seen once. Sequenced: peripheral blood. These receptors were collected from a man aged 55 to 70 with COVID-19, enrolled during active disease.

The chain carries TRBV19 and TRBJ1-3, with TRBD1 identical over 8 bases. V was pared by 2 bases and J by 2 bases, with 5 bases of the junction left unmatched. CDR3 length: 16 residues. Germline V gene lookup returns CDR1 LNHDA and CDR2 SQIVND (reference sequence). This chain's CDR3 is CASSIKGTGAGNTIYF. DNA for the CDR3: TGTGCCAGTAGTATAAAGGGGACAGGCGCTGGAAACACCATATATTTT.

The chain links TRBV6-6 to TRBJ1-1; D is perhaps TRBD1 (5 bases). The V and J ends lost 7 bases and 1 base respectively, with 7 bases between them. CDR1 is MNHNY, CDR2 SVGAGI, per germline (reference sequence). This CDR3 comprises 12 residues. The CDR3 loop reads CASTQGNTEAFF. CDR3 sequence (DNA): TGTGCCAGCACCCAGGGGAACACTGAAGCTTTCTTT.

This clone was detected only a few times. The chain uses TRBV3-1 (or the pseudogene TRBV3-2) and TRBJ1-2; no clear D. CDR1 and CDR2 from the germline V gene are LGHDT and YNNKEL (reference sequence). This CDR3 region has 14 residues. V was clipped by 2 bases and J by 8 bases, with 15 bases between them. In DNA, the CDR3 is TGTGCCAGCAGCCAATTACGGGTCTATGGCGGCTACACCTTC. Protein product: CASSQLRVYGGYTF.

CDR3 bases: TGTGCCAGCTCATCGACTAGCGGGATGGGATCTGGGGCCAACGTCCTGACTTTC. Its protein product is CASSSTSGMGSGANVLTF. J is TRBJ2-6 and V is TRBV18; 11 bases line up with TRBD2. This CDR3 comprises 18 residues. V gave up 5 bases and J gave up 1 base; unmatched junction bases: 7. Germline V CDR1 and CDR2: KGHSH, LQKENI. Together with reference TRBV18 and TRBJ2-6, the CDR3 gives the full variable domain: NAGVMQNPRHLVRRRGQEARLRCSPMKGHSHVYWYRQLPEEGLKFMVYLQKENIIDESGMPKERFSAEFPKEGPSILRIQQVVRGDSAAYFCASSSTSGMGSGANVLTFGAGSRLTVL.

The V and J genes are TRBV7-9 and TRBJ1-5, with 8 bases that match TRBD1. With 5 bases clipped from V and 0 bases from J, the junction kept 3 bases outside the gene matches. Germline lookup yields CDR1 SEHNR and CDR2 FQNEAQ (reference sequence). The CDR3 covers 15 residues. This CDR3 reads CASSPQGASNQPQHF. The CDR3 bases are TGTGCCAGCAGCCCCCAGGGGGCTAGCAATCAGCCCCAGCATTTT.

The chain couples TRBV9 to TRBJ1-4; the D gene is possibly TRBD1 (6 bases). Germline V gene sequence: CDR1 SGDLS, CDR2 YYNGEE. Trimming pared 0 bases from V and 8 bases from J, leaving 11 bases between. The CDR3 consists of 14 residues. The CDR3 DNA reads TGTGCCAGCAGCGTAGGCAGGGGCGGAGAAAAACTGTTTTTT. Residues: CASSVGRGGEKLFF.

This clone was recorded a few times. This chain links TRBV4-1 with TRBJ1-2, with D maybe TRBD1 (6 bases). V was pared by 2 bases and J by 2 bases, with 15 bases between. CDR1 MGHRA and CDR2 YSYEKL come from the germline V gene. This CDR3 spans 16 amino acids. CDR3 coding DNA: TGCGCCAGCAGCCAACCCGGACAGACCCCCAACTATGGCTACACCTTC. Its translation is CASSQPGQTPNYGYTF.

The rearrangement uses TRBV2 and TRBJ2-5; the D gene is possibly TRBD2 (5 bases). The CDR3 contains 14 residues. From germline, CDR1 is SNHLY and CDR2 FYNNEI. Deletions cut 5 bases from V and 0 bases from J, with 10 bases between. CDR3 sequence reads: CASSRGRNQETQYF. Written as DNA, the CDR3 is TGTGCCAGCAGTCGTGGGAGAAACCAAGAGACCCAGTACTTC.

This clone was found a few times. The J gene is TRBJ1-3, the V gene TRBV5-1; D not resolved. The CDR3 extends over 15 amino acids. Germline V gene lookup returns CDR1 SGHRS and CDR2 YFSETQ. Trimming took off 0 bases at V and 3 bases at J, with 10 bases between the two ends. The CDR3 reads CASSLGVFGGNTIYF. The CDR3 DNA reads as TGCGCCAGCAGCTTGGGCGTGTTTGGTGGAAACACCATATATTTT.

V gene TRBV29-1 combines with J gene TRBJ2-7; 8 bases agree with TRBD1. The CDR3 is 13 residues long. Per germline, CDR1 SQVTM and CDR2 ANQGSEA. The junction had 8 bases not matched to a gene; V was cut back by 4 bases and J by 6 bases. For the CDR3, the DNA is TGCAGCGTTGGTGGACAGGGTTGGTCCGAGCAGTACTTC. It codes for CSVGGQGWSEQYF.

The CDR3 is CASSQDQKTQYF. Written as DNA, the CDR3 is TGTGCCAGCAGCCAAGATCAAAAGACCCAGTACTTC. The chain recombines TRBV3-1 (or the pseudogene TRBV3-2) with TRBJ2-5; the D is unclear. Germline V gene lookup returns CDR1 LGHDT and CDR2 YNNKEL (reference sequence). The V end was cut by 0 bases, the J end by 6 bases, with 5 bases between. CDR3 length: 12 amino acids.

The rearrangement uses TRBV12-3 or TRBV12-4 and TRBJ1-3, with D possibly TRBD1 on 5 matching bases. V lost 8 bases and J lost 3, with 8 bases in between. The CDR3 is 12 amino acids. The CDR3, as DNA: TGTGCCAGCGGGGGGGGTGGAAACACCATATATTTT. Residues: CASGGGGNTIYF.

This CDR3 reads CASSFLSDEQFF. CDR3 coding DNA: TGTGCCAGCAGCTTCCTTTCGGATGAGCAGTTCTTC. The rearrangement uses TRBV14 and TRBJ2-1, with D unclear. The CDR3 has 12 residues. Germline V gene lookup returns CDR1 SGHDN and CDR2 FVKESK. V lost 5 bases and J lost 8, with 10 bases in between.

The J gene is TRBJ1-2, the V gene TRBV11-2; D is ambiguous. The CDR3 loop spans 13 amino acids. CDR1 is SGHAT, CDR2 FQNNGV, per germline. V lost 1 base and J 4 bases, leaving 7 bases between the germline ends. Here the CDR3 DNA reads TGTGCCAGCAGCTTAGGCCCAGTCTATGGCTACACCTTC. Protein: CASSLGPVYGYTF.